The 11 T cell receptor beta chains below all came from one sample that was sequenced in a study of response to subunit inactivated influenza vaccine. TCRdb called the RT-PCR reads again in MiXCR, with one record for every CDR3 protein. This sample carries about 650,000 distinct CDR3 sequences, 15% to 17% of them seen once, and the ten largest clones take roughly 10%. Specimen: PBMCs from blood, collected approximately 13 days after vaccination. These receptors were collected from a man in his fifties who received an inactivated influenza vaccine.

This clonotype was detected only a few times. The J gene is TRBJ1-1, the V gene TRBV15, with D perhaps TRBD1 (5 bases). CDR1 LNHNV and CDR2 YYDKDF come from the germline V gene (reference sequence). The V and J ends lost 0 bases and 2 bases respectively, with 13 bases between them. The CDR3 is 16 residues long. Here the CDR3 DNA reads TGTGCCACCAGCAGAGATATCGGACATACAAACACTGAAGCTTTCTTT. Translating gives CATSRDIGHTNTEAFF.

This rearrangement joins TRBV12-3 or TRBV12-4 to TRBJ2-7; D is unresolved. This CDR3 contains 15 residues. V was cut by 2 bases and J by 0 bases, with 11 bases left in between. CDR3: CASSLYGRFSYEQYF. The CDR3 bases are TGTGCCAGCAGTTTATATGGCAGATTCTCCTACGAGCAGTACTTC.

This clonotype was counted only a few times. V usage is TRBV12-3 or TRBV12-4 and J usage is TRBJ1-5, with 8 bases fitting TRBD1. Trimming cost V 5 bases and J 0 bases; bases outside gene matches: 6. There are 16 residues in the CDR3. CDR3 protein: CASSPPGQDSNQPQHF. In DNA, the CDR3 is TGTGCCAGCAGTCCTCCGGGACAGGATAGCAATCAGCCCCAGCATTTT.

The chain uses TRBV5-4 and TRBJ1-2, with D perhaps matching TRBD1 (6 bases). V lost 0 bases and J lost 3, with 12 bases in between. Per germline, CDR1 SGHNT and CDR2 YYREEE (reference sequence). This CDR3 has 15 amino acids. The CDR3 DNA reads as TGTGCCAGCAGCTTGGATGGGGGCGCGGACTATGGCTACACCTTC. Its protein is CASSLDGGADYGYTF.

The V gene is TRBV7-8, the J gene TRBJ2-3, with 7 bases lining up with TRBD1. J was trimmed by 10 bases and V by 1 base; bases with no gene match: 5. CDR3 length equals 13 residues. Germline-derived CDR1 and CDR2 are SGHVS and FQNEAQ. CDR3 bases: TGTGCCAGCAGCTTAGGAGGGGGCTGGGCGCAGTATTTT. Residues: CASSLGGGWAQYF.

At least ten counts were recorded for this clonotype. The chain recombines TRBV20-1 with TRBJ2-3, with 7 bases aligning to TRBD2. The junction had 10 bases not matched to a gene; V was cut back by 3 bases and J by 1 base. There are 16 residues in the CDR3. Germline loops: CDR1 DFQATT, CDR2 SNEGSKA (reference sequence). CDR3 region: CSASPIGAGGTDTQYF. In DNA form, the CDR3 reads TGCAGTGCTAGCCCAATTGGGGCGGGAGGCACAGATACGCAGTATTTT.

This clonotype was counted a few times. The gene calls are TRBV11-2 and TRBJ2-3; 11 nucleotides match TRBD2. The CDR3 is 18 amino acids. The germline gives CDR1 SGHAT, CDR2 FQNNGV. Trimming cost V 3 bases and J 3 bases; bases outside gene matches: 11. CDR3 amino acids: CASSFIAGGPFETDTQYF. The DNA of the CDR3 is TGTGCCAGCAGCTTTATAGCGGGAGGGCCTTTTGAAACAGATACGCAGTATTTT.

This clonotype appeared a few times. V and J are TRBV2 and TRBJ1-6; 9 nucleotides match TRBD1. The junction had 2 bases not matched to a gene; V was cut back by 9 bases and J by 8 bases. Germline V gene sequence: CDR1 SNHLY, CDR2 FYNNEI. The CDR3 loop spans 12 amino acids. This chain's CDR3 is CARTGGDSPLHF. As DNA, the CDR3 is TGTGCCAGGACAGGGGGAGATTCACCCCTCCACTTT.

The sample holds a few counts of this clonotype. The germline gene is not matched at one end of the junction; a read error may be the cause. The chain carries TRBV7-2 and TRBJ2-5, with 15 nucleotides matching TRBD2. CDR1 is SGHTA and CDR2 is FQGNSA in the germline V gene. This CDR3 contains 15 residues. CDR3 amino acids: CASTPQGTSGGPLWF. The CDR3 DNA reads as TGTGCCAGCACCCCACAGGGGACTAGCGGGGGGCCCCTATGGTTC.

The chain joins TRBV6-2 or TRBV6-3 to TRBJ1-6, with D uncertain. CDR1 is MNHEY, CDR2 SVGEGT, per germline. Trimming removed 7 bases at V and 0 bases at J, with 7 bases between. This CDR3 has 14 residues. The CDR3 sequence: CASNRDSYNSPLHF. The DNA of the CDR3 is TGTGCCAGCAATCGGGACTCCTATAATTCACCCCTCCACTTT.

This chain uses TRBV4-2 with TRBJ2-3, with 9 bases fitting TRBD2. Germline values: CDR1 LGHNA, CDR2 YNFKEQ. With V trimmed by 4 bases and J by 4 bases, 6 bases remained unmatched. The CDR3 loop spans 15 amino acids. The CDR3 bases are TGTGCCAGCAGCCGAGGCGGGAGGGAGGCAGATACGCAGTATTTT. Protein product: CASSRGGREADTQYF.